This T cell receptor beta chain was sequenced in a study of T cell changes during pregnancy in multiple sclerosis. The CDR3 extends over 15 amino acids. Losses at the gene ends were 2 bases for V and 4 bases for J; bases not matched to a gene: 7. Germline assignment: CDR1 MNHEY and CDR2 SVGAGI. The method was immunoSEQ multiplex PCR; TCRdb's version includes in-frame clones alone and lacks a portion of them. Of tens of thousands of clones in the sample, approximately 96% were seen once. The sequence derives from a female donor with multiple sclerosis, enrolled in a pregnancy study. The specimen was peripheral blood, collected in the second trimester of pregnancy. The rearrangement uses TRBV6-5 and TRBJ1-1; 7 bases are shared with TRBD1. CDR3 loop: CASSYPGGMGTEAFF. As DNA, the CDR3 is TGTGCCAGCAGTTACCCAGGGGGTATGGGCACTGAAGCTTTCTTT.